Below are 8 T cell receptor beta chains sequenced from a single sample in a study of T cells in Graves' hyperthyroidism and ophthalmopathy (dated by TCRdb to the late 2010s). Library creation used multiplex PCR. The listed sequencing device is Illumina HiSeq 2000. TCR beta CDR3 regions were amplified from RNA transcripts. The TCR CDR3 was subjected to a first round of RT-PCR using the HTBI primer set and the Qiagen OneStep RT-PCR kit. Clones were called with MiXCR by TCRdb after fastp trimmed the public reads at Q25, and only in-frame beta chains were retained. CDR3 protein sequences are deduplicated, and each keeps its most common genes and DNA. In this sample the table shows around 350,000 distinct CDR3 sequences, about 13% of which occur a single time. The top ten clonotypes cover around a tenth of the sample. The sequencing input was blood. These receptors were collected from a woman aged 18-29 years with Graves' hyperthyroidism.

This clonotype was counted between two and nine times. This likely comes from a read error, as the CDR3 has no conserved phenylalanine or tryptophan at its end. The genes are TRBV14 and TRBJ2-2, with 7 bases lining up with TRBD2. The V segment lost 4 bases and the J segment 6 bases; nucleotides outside the gene matches: 2. The CDR3 is 13 residues long. The V gene's germline CDR1 is SGHDN and CDR2 FVKESK. CDR3 sequence: CASSPGLPGELFL. As DNA, the CDR3 is TGTGCCAGCAGCCCGGGACTACCCGGGGAGCTGTTTCTT.

There are many counts of this clonotype. The gene calls are TRBV29-1 and TRBJ1-1, with D possibly matching TRBD1 (6 bases). The germline V gene has CDR1 SQVTM and CDR2 ANQGSEA. Trimming took 4 bases from V and 3 from J, leaving 18 bases between them. CDR3 length equals 15 residues. The CDR3 loop is CSVVGGRGFDTEAFF. CDR3 coding DNA: TGCAGCGTTGTAGGTGGGAGGGGGTTTGACACTGAAGCTTTCTTT.

Ten or more counts support this clonotype. The DNA of the CDR3 is TGTGCCAGCAGTTACAGGGGAGCGGGGGGGGAGACCCAGTACTTC. Its translation: CASSYRGAGGETQYF. The gene calls are TRBV6-5 and TRBJ2-5; 10 bases map to TRBD2. Germline assignment: CDR1 MNHEY and CDR2 SVGAGI. Trimming at V came to 2 bases and at J to 5 bases, leaving 5 bases not matched to a gene. This CDR3 is built from 15 residues.

The sample holds many counts of this clonotype. The chain couples TRBV11-2 to TRBJ1-2; no reliable D call. Germline V gene data show CDR1 as SGHAT and CDR2 as FQNNGV. The ends were cut back, 1 base at V and 7 bases at J, with 10 bases in the middle. The CDR3 is 13 amino acids. The CDR3 DNA sequence: TGTGCCAGCAGCTTAGCGACCAGGATTGGCTACACCTTC. It codes for CASSLATRIGYTF.

This clonotype occurred many times. V and J are TRBV5-1 and TRBJ2-7; 7 nucleotides agree with TRBD1. The germline CDR1 and CDR2 sequences are SGHRS and YFSETQ. Trimming cost V 2 bases and J 4 bases; bases outside gene matches: 6. The CDR3 is 14 residues long. The CDR3 DNA sequence: TGCGCCAGCAGCTTCATTCCAGGGGGTTACGAGCAGTACTTC. It is translated as CASSFIPGGYEQYF. The entire variable domain, with the rest obtained from reference TRBV5-1 and TRBJ2-7, is as follows: KAGVTQTPRYLIKTRGQQVTLSCSPISGHRSVSWYQQTPGQGLQFLFEYFSETQRNKGNFPGRFSGRQFSNSRSEMNVSTLELGDSALYLCASSFIPGGYEQYFGPGTRLTVT.

V gene TRBV14 combines with J gene TRBJ2-6, with D perhaps TRBD1 (6 bases). The CDR3 is 16 amino acids. Germline V CDR1 and CDR2: SGHDN, FVKESK. Trimming left V 2 bases short and J 2 bases short, with 10 bases between. CDR3 sequence: CASSQWGRAGANVLTF. The CDR3 DNA sequence: TGTGCCAGCAGCCAATGGGGGCGGGCTGGGGCCAACGTCCTGACTTTC. The whole variable domain, remainder taken from reference TRBV14 and TRBJ2-6, is EAGVTQFPSHSVIEKGQTVTLRCDPISGHDNLYWYRRVMGKEIKFLLHFVKESKQDESGMPNNRFLAERTGGTYSTLKVQPAELEDSGVYFCASSQWGRAGANVLTFGAGSRLTVL.

With regard to this clonotype: A junction end diverges from the germline sequence, so it may reflect a read error. This chain links TRBV30 with TRBJ2-7, with 7 bases matching TRBD1. There are 14 residues in the CDR3. Looked up from germline, CDR1 is GTSNPN and CDR2 is SVGIG (reference sequence). Here the CDR3 reads CAWTAGGSDYERYF. Here the CDR3 DNA reads TGTGCCTGGACCGCAGGGGGTTCTGACTACGAGCGGTACTTC. Full variable domain (outside the CDR3, taken from reference TRBV30 and TRBJ2-7): SQTIHQWPATLVQPVGSPLSLECTVEGTSNPNLYWYRQAAGRGLQLLFYSVGIGQISSEVPQNLSASRPQDRQFILSSKKLLLSDSGFYLCAWTAGGSDYERYFGPGTRLTVT.

This clonotype was seen only a few times. The chain combines TRBV19 with TRBJ2-3; D is possibly TRBD2 (6 bases). Trimming cost V 6 bases and J 1 base, with 17 bases left between them. The CDR3 sequence is 16 residues long. CDR1 and CDR2 from the germline V gene are LNHDA and SQIVND (reference sequence). This CDR3 reads CASSIGTPRRTDTQYF. DNA for the CDR3: TGTGCCAGTAGCATCGGGACTCCCAGACGCACAGATACGCAGTATTTT.